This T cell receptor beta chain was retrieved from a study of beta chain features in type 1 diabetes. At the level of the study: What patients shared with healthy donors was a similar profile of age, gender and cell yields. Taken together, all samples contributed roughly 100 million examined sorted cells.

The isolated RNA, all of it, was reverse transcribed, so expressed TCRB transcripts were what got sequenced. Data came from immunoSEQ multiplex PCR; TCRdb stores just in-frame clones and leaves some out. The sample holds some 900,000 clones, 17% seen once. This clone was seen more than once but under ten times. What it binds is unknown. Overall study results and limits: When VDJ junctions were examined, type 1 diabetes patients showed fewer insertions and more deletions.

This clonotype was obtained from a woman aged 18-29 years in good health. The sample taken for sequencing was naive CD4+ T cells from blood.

The CDR3, as DNA: TGTGCCACCGCACGGACCACGGGGTACGAGCAGTACTTC. Residues: CATARTTGYEQYF. The chain combines TRBV15 with TRBJ2-7, with D possibly TRBD2 on 5 matching bases. Germline-derived CDR1 and CDR2 are LNHNV and YYDKDF (reference sequence). The CDR3 length is 13 residues. V was trimmed by 8 bases and J by 4 bases, leaving 15 bases between them.